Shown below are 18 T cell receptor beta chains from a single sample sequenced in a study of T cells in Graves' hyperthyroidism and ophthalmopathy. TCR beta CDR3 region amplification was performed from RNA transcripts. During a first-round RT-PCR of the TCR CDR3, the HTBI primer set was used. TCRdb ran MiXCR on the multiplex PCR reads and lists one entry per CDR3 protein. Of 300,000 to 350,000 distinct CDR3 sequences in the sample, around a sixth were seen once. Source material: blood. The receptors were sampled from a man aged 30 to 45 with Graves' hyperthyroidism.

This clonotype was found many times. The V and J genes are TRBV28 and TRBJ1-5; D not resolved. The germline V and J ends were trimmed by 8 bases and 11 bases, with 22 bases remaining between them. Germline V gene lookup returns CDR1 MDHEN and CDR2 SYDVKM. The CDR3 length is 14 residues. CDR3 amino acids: CASLTSGHIASQHF. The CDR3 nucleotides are TGTGCCAGCCTAACTTCGGGCCACATCGCTTCCCAGCATTTT. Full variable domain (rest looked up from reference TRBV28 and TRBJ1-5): DVKVTQSSRYLVKRTGEKVFLECVQDMDHENMFWYRQDPGLGLRLIYFSYDVKMKEKGDIPEGYSVSREKKERFSLILESASTNQTSMYLCASLTSGHIASQHFGDGTRLSIL.

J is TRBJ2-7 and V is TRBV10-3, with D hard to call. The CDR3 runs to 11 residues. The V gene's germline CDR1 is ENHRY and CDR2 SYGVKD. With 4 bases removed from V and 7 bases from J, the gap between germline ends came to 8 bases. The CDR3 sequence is CAISVLGEQYF. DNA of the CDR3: TGTGCCATCAGTGTCTTAGGGGAGCAGTACTTC.

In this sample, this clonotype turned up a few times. CDR3 coding DNA: TGCAGTGCCCCGGGACTAGGGGAAGCCACCATATATTTT. Protein sequence: CSAPGLGEATIYF. V is TRBV20-1 and J is TRBJ1-3; perhaps TRBD1 as D (5 bases). Germline-derived CDR1 and CDR2 are DFQATT and SNEGSKA (reference sequence). The CDR3 length is 13 residues. The ends were cut back, 6 bases at V and 9 bases at J, with 18 bases in the middle.

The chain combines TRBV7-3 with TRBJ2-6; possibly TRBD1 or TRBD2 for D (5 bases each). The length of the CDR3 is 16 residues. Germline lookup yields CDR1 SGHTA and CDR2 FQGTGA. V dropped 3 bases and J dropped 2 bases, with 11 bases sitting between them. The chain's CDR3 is CASSFPGAPGANVLTF. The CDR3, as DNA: TGTGCCAGCAGCTTCCCCGGGGCGCCTGGGGCCAACGTCCTGACTTTC.

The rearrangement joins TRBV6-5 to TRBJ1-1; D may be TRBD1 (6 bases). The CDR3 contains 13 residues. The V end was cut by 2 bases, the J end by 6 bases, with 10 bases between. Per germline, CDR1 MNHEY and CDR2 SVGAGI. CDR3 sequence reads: CASSYIQGPEAFF. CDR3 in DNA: TGTGCCAGCAGTTACATTCAGGGGCCTGAAGCTTTCTTT.

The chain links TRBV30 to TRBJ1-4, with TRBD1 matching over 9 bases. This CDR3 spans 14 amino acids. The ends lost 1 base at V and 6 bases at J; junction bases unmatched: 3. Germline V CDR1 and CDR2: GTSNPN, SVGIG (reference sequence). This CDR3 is CAWSGTGVDEKLFF. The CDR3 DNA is TGTGCCTGGAGTGGGACAGGGGTGGATGAAAAACTGTTTTTT.

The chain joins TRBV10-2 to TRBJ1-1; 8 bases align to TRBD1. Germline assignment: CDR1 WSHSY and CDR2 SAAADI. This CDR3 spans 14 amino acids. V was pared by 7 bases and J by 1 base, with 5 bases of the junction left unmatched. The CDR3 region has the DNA TGCGCCAGCAAAACAGACAGGGGGAACACTGAAGCTTTCTTT. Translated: CASKTDRGNTEAFF.

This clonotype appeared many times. The CDR3 DNA reads TGTGCCAGCAGGAAAACAGGGGGGAGCTCTGGAAACACCATATATTTT. Translation gives CASRKTGGSSGNTIYF. The chain couples TRBV7-2 to TRBJ1-3; 8 nucleotides match TRBD1. V shed 6 bases, J shed 0 bases, and the junction held 7 bases outside the gene matches. The CDR3 consists of 16 residues. Germline-derived CDR1 and CDR2 are SGHTA and FQGNSA.

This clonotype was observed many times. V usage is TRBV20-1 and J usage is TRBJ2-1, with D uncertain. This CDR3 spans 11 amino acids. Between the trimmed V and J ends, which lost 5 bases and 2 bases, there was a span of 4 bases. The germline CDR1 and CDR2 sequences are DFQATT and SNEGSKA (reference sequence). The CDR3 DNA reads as TGCAGTGCTGCTGCCTACAATGAGCAGTTCTTC. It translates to CSAAAYNEQFF.

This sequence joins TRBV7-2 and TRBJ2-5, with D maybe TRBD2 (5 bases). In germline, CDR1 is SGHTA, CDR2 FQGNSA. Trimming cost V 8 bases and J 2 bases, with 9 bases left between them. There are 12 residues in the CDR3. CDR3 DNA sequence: TGTGCCAGCGGACGGGAACAAGAGACCCAGTACTTC. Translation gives CASGREQETQYF.

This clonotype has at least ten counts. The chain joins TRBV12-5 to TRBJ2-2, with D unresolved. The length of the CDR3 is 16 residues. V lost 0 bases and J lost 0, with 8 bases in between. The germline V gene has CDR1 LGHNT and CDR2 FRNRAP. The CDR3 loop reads CASGLVEVSNTGELFF. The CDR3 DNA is TGTGCTAGTGGTTTGGTCGAGGTCTCGAACACCGGGGAGCTGTTTTTT.

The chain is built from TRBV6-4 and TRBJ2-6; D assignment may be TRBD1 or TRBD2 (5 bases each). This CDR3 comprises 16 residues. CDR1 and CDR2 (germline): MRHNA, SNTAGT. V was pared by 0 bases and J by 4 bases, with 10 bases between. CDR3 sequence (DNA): TGTGCCAGCAGTGACTCGGGGGTCGCCGGGGCCAACGTCCTGACTTTC. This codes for CASSDSGVAGANVLTF.

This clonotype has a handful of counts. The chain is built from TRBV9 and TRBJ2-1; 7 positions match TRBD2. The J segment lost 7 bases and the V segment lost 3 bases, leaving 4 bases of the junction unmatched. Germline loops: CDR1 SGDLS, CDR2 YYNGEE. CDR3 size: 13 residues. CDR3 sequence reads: CASSEGRENEQFF. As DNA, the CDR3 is TGTGCCAGCAGCGAGGGGAGGGAGAATGAGCAGTTCTTC. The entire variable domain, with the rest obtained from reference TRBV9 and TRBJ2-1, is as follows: DSGVTQTPKHLITATGQRVTLRCSPRSGDLSVYWYQQSLDQGLQFLIQYYNGEERAKGNILERFSAQQFPDLHSELNLSSLELGDSALYFCASSEGRENEQFFGPGTRLTVL.

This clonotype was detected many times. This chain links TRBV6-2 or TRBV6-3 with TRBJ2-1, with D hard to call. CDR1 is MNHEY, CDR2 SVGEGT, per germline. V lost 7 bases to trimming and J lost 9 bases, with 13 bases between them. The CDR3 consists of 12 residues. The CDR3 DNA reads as TGTGCCAGCACTGGCTATCACAGTGAGCAGTTCTTC. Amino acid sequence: CASTGYHSEQFF.

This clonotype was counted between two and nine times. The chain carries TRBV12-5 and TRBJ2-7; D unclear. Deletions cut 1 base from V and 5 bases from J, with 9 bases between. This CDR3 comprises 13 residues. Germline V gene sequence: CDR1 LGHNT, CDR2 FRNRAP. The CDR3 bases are TGTGCTAGTGGTTTGGCGGAACTGAACGAGCAGTACTTC. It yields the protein CASGLAELNEQYF.

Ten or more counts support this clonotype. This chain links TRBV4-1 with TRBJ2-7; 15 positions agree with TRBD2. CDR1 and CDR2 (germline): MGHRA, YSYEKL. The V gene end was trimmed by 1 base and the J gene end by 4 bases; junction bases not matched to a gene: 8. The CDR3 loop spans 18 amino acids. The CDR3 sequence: CASSQVPVGTSGRYEQYF. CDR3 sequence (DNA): TGCGCCAGCAGCCAAGTCCCTGTAGGGACTAGCGGGAGGTACGAGCAGTACTTC.

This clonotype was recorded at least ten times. The CDR3 bases are TGTGCCAGCGGGGGGCCAGCTTTCTTT. Translated: CASGGPAFF. V is TRBV28 and J is TRBJ1-1; tentative D call: TRBD1 (6 bases). V was cut by 8 bases and J by 10 bases, with 8 bases left in between. The germline V gene encodes CDR1 MDHEN and CDR2 SYDVKM. This CDR3 has 9 amino acids.

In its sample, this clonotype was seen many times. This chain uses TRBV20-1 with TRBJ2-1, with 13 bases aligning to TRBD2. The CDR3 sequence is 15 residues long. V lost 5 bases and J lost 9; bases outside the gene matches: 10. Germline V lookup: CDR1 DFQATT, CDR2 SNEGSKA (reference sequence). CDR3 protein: CSAAGLAGDVPEQFF. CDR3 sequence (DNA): TGCAGTGCTGCCGGACTAGCGGGAGACGTACCTGAGCAGTTCTTC.